One sample yielded the 18 T cell receptor beta chains listed below, sequenced in a study of T cell changes during pregnancy in multiple sclerosis. The table came from immunoSEQ multiplex PCR; TCRdb's copy has only in-frame clones and leaves some out. The table lists tens of thousands of clones, around 89% of them singletons. This specimen consisted of CD4+ T cells from peripheral blood mononuclear cells, obtained in the third trimester of pregnancy. These receptors were collected from a female donor in good health, enrolled as a control in a pregnancy study.

The rearrangement uses TRBV2 and TRBJ2-7, with D possibly being TRBD2 (6 bases). Germline V gives CDR1 SNHLY, CDR2 FYNNEI. V gave up 4 bases and J gave up 2 bases, with 15 bases separating them. The CDR3 is 15 residues long. CDR3 in amino acids: CASSAGGNTAYEQYF. The CDR3 DNA sequence: TGTGCCAGCAGTGCGGGCGGGAATACTGCCTACGAGCAGTACTTC.

The J gene is TRBJ2-3, the V gene TRBV2; the D gene is possibly TRBD1 (5 bases). Trimming left V 7 bases short and J 1 base short, with 18 bases between. The CDR3 has 16 residues. Germline CDR1 is SNHLY and CDR2 is FYNNEI. CDR3 sequence: CASTGQVFPGTDTQYF. The CDR3 DNA reads TGTGCCAGCACTGGACAAGTCTTCCCTGGCACAGATACGCAGTATTTT. Together with reference TRBV2 and TRBJ2-3, the CDR3 gives the full variable domain: EPEVTQTPSHQVTQMGQEVILRCVPISNHLYFYWYRQILGQKVEFLVSFYNNEISEKSEIFDDQFSVERPDGSNFTLKIRSTKLEDSAMYFCASTGQVFPGTDTQYFGPGTRLTVL.

V usage is TRBV29-1 and J usage is TRBJ2-6; no reliable D call. V was cut by 3 bases and J by 9 bases, with 9 bases left in between. Germline-derived CDR1 and CDR2 are SQVTM and ANQGSEA. The CDR3 runs 12 residues. CDR3: CSVEGRHNVLTF. The CDR3 DNA is TGCAGCGTTGAGGGCAGGCACAACGTCCTGACTTTC.

The V gene is TRBV18, the J gene TRBJ2-1; 8 nucleotides match TRBD1. This CDR3 is built from 15 residues. V lost 6 bases to trimming and J lost 6 bases; unmatched junction nucleotides: 10. Germline lookup yields CDR1 KGHSH and CDR2 LQKENI. The CDR3 sequence is CASSVTGVPINEQFF. Here the CDR3 DNA reads TGTGCCAGCTCCGTGACAGGGGTCCCCATCAATGAGCAGTTCTTC.

This clone is a singleton in its sample. CDR3: CASRKTGFVSQPQHF. DNA for the CDR3: TGTGCCAGCAGGAAGACAGGGTTCGTATCTCAGCCCCAGCATTTT. The gene calls are TRBV6-5 and TRBJ1-5, with 7 bases that match TRBD1. V lost 6 bases and J lost 6; bases outside the gene matches: 11. The CDR3 spans 15 residues. Germline V lookup: CDR1 MNHEY, CDR2 SVGAGI.

This chain links TRBV10-3 with TRBJ1-1, with a weak D call TRBD1 (6 bases). V was pared by 10 bases and J by 0 bases, with 18 bases between. This CDR3 is built from 15 residues. CDR1 is ENHRY and CDR2 is SYGVKD in the germline V gene. The CDR3 here is CATRGVGGVNTEAFF. CDR3 DNA sequence: TGTGCCACCAGGGGCGTCGGGGGGGTGAACACTGAAGCTTTCTTT.

CDR3 DNA: TGTGCCAGCAGGGGAGAAGAGACCCAGTACTTC. Its translation: CASRGEETQYF. The chain joins TRBV25-1 to TRBJ2-5; TRBD2 is a possible D gene (5 bases). The CDR3 runs 11 residues. Germline-derived CDR1 and CDR2 are MGHDK and SYGVNS. V shed 6 bases and J shed 3 bases, with 5 bases lying between them.

This clone showed up just once. The chain couples TRBV18 to TRBJ1-1; tentatively, D is TRBD1 (5 bases). CDR1 and CDR2 from the germline V gene are KGHSH and LQKENI. The germline V and J ends were trimmed by 0 bases and 1 base, with 9 bases remaining between them. The CDR3 has 15 amino acids. This chain's CDR3 is CASSPPAGPNTEAFF. CDR3 in DNA: TGTGCCAGCTCACCACCGGCGGGGCCGAACACTGAAGCTTTCTTT.

V and J are TRBV5-5 and TRBJ1-1, with D uncertain. With 1 base removed from V and 1 base from J, the gap between germline ends came to 5 bases. The germline V gene encodes CDR1 SGHKS and CDR2 YYEKEE (reference sequence). This CDR3 has 13 amino acids. DNA of the CDR3: TGTGCCAGCAGCTTGATAGAGAACACTGAAGCTTTCTTT. Its translation: CASSLIENTEAFF. The complete variable domain, with remaining parts taken from reference TRBV5-5 and TRBJ1-1, reads DAGVTQSPTHLIKTRGQQVTLRCSPISGHKSVSWYQQVLGQGPQFIFQYYEKEERGRGNFPDRFSARQFPNYSSELNVNALLLGDSALYLCASSLIENTEAFFGQGTRLTVV.

V usage is TRBV6-5 and J usage is TRBJ2-3; 14 nucleotides agree with TRBD2. Germline V gene data show CDR1 as MNHEY and CDR2 as SVGAGI. The junction had 3 bases not matched to a gene; V was cut back by 5 bases and J by 5 bases. CDR3 size: 15 residues. In DNA form, the CDR3 reads TGTGCCAGCAGTGCGACTAGCGGGAGGGTAGATACGCAGTATTTT. Its translation: CASSATSGRVDTQYF.

This clone was seen more than once but under ten times. The CDR3 region is CAWRGRTGQRSLNTEAFF. The CDR3 region has the DNA TGTGCCTGGAGGGGTAGGACGGGACAGCGATCTTTGAACACTGAAGCTTTCTTT. The V and J genes are TRBV30 and TRBJ1-1; 7 bases agree with TRBD1. This CDR3 contains 18 residues. Germline-derived CDR1 and CDR2 are GTSNPN and SVGIG (reference sequence). V dropped 3 bases and J dropped 0; count of bases not matched to a gene: 16.

J is TRBJ1-2 and V is TRBV7-9; 8 nucleotides align to TRBD1. V lost 7 bases, J lost 4 bases, and 8 bases stayed unmatched. CDR3 length equals 14 residues. Germline V gene lookup returns CDR1 SEHNR and CDR2 FQNEAQ (reference sequence). The CDR3 DNA is TGTGCCAGCACCGAAGACAGGGGACGCTATGGCTACACCTTC. This sequence encodes CASTEDRGRYGYTF.

The rearrangement links TRBV5-4 to TRBJ2-2, with 7 bases that match TRBD2. Trimming removed 5 bases from V and 7 bases from J; junction bases left unmatched: 11. In germline, CDR1 is SGHNT, CDR2 YYREEE (reference sequence). CDR3 length: 15 amino acids. The chain's CDR3 is CASRASWRENGELFF. CDR3 sequence (DNA): TGTGCCAGCAGGGCTAGCTGGCGGGAGAACGGGGAGCTGTTTTTT.

The gene calls are TRBV12-5 and TRBJ1-1; D is possibly TRBD1 (6 bases). The V gene lost 1 base and the J gene lost 0 bases, with 12 bases spanning the gap. Germline V gene lookup returns CDR1 LGHNT and CDR2 FRNRAP. CDR3 length: 16 amino acids. CDR3: CASGLAPDSMNTEAFF. CDR3 DNA: TGTGCTAGTGGTTTGGCCCCGGACAGCATGAACACTGAAGCTTTCTTT. Together with reference TRBV12-5 and TRBJ1-1, the CDR3 gives the full variable domain: DARVTQTPRHKVTEMGQEVTMRCQPILGHNTVFWYRQTMMQGLELLAYFRNRAPLDDSGMPKDRFSAEMPDATLATLKIQPSEPRDSAVYFCASGLAPDSMNTEAFFGQGTRLTVV.

The rearrangement links TRBV4-2 to TRBJ2-3; weak D call: TRBD1 (6 bases). The CDR3 has 18 amino acids. Germline-derived CDR1 and CDR2 are LGHNA and YNFKEQ. Trimming shortened V by 0 bases and J by 0 bases, and 16 bases separated the two germline ends. The CDR3 here is CASSQDQGPGASTDTQYF. DNA for the CDR3: TGTGCCAGCAGCCAAGATCAGGGGCCAGGAGCTAGCACAGATACGCAGTATTTT.

This clone was found once. The V and J genes are TRBV12-5 and TRBJ2-1; 7 bases agree with TRBD1. Germline loops: CDR1 LGHNT, CDR2 FRNRAP. There are 15 residues in the CDR3. With 2 bases clipped from V and 2 bases from J, the junction kept 3 bases outside the gene matches. CDR3 DNA sequence: TGTGCTAGTGGTTTGAATACAGGGGCCTACAATGAGCAGTTCTTC. Residues: CASGLNTGAYNEQFF.

The chain employs TRBV10-1 and TRBJ2-3; 7 bases match TRBD2. The V segment lost 3 bases and the J segment 6 bases; nucleotides outside the gene matches: 9. Germline-derived CDR1 and CDR2 are WNHNN and SYGVQD (reference sequence). This CDR3 region has 15 residues. The CDR3 spells CASSDSTGGRDTQYF. The CDR3 coding sequence is TGCGCCAGCAGTGATTCTACGGGGGGACGGGATACGCAGTATTTT.

The chain has TRBV6-1 and TRBJ1-4, with TRBD1 matching over 8 bases. The germline CDR1 and CDR2 sequences are MNHNS and SASEGT. The length of the CDR3 is 15 residues. Germline trimming cut 5 bases from V and 7 bases from J; bases unmatched to any gene: 9. This chain's CDR3 is CASSPQGALGEKLFF. DNA for the CDR3: TGTGCCAGCAGTCCCCAGGGGGCTCTTGGTGAAAAACTGTTTTTT.